The subject of this entry is one T cell receptor beta chain. The data were taken from a study of blood T cell repertoires in COVID-19. Study information: Sources were T cells, B-cell-depleted T cells, or PBMCs; the material itself was cDNA or gDNA.

Germline CDR1 SGHDT, CDR2 YYEEEE. V gave up 4 bases and J gave up 6 bases; unmatched junction bases: 6. The CDR3 covers 13 residues. Using immunoSEQ multiplex PCR, the repertoire was profiled, and TCRdb retains in-frame clones only, with some absent. The sample has about 110,000 clones, 75% to 90% seen once. The sequencing input was peripheral blood. The sequence derives from a woman aged 50 to 65 with acute or convalescent COVID-19. This rearrangement joins TRBV5-6 to TRBJ2-7, with 8 bases aligning to TRBD2. The CDR3 is CASSPGRDREQYF. In nucleotides, the CDR3 is TGTGCCAGCAGCCCCGGGAGGGATCGCGAGCAGTACTTC.